A single sample is the source of the 9 T cell receptor beta chains below, sequenced in a study of T-cell memory formation after mild COVID-19. One entry per CDR3 protein, called by TCRdb with MiXCR from the 5' RACE reads. The sample lists tens of thousands of distinct CDR3 sequences; over 12% were seen once. Sequencing was carried out using PBMCs or a T cell subset sorted from them (not recorded which). The source is a man younger than 35 who had mild COVID-19 (a few samples of this study predate the infection). Cell type and time point are not known.

The chain's CDR3 is CASSIRDSYEQYF. CDR3 sequence (DNA): TGTGCCAGTAGTATCCGAGACAGCTACGAGCAGTACTTC. The rearrangement links TRBV19 to TRBJ2-7; the D gene is possibly TRBD1 (5 bases). CDR1 and CDR2 from the germline V gene are LNHDA and SQIVND (reference sequence). This CDR3 has 13 residues. V gave up 3 bases and J gave up 3 bases, with 9 bases separating them.

The chain uses TRBV20-1 and TRBJ2-7; 8 positions match TRBD2. The CDR3 is 16 amino acids. The germline V gene has CDR1 DFQATT and CDR2 SNEGSKA (reference sequence). Trimming took 3 bases from V and 1 from J; bases not matched to a gene: 11. For the CDR3, the DNA is TGCAGTGCTAGGGTCCCACCGGGGGGGGCATCCTACGAGCAGTACTTC. It encodes CSARVPPGGASYEQYF.

The CDR3 nucleotides are TGTGCCGCAGCCAACAGGGAGAACGAGCAGTACTTC. Its protein is CAAANRENEQYF. This chain links TRBV6-2 or TRBV6-3 with TRBJ2-7; perhaps TRBD1 as D (6 bases). V was pared by 11 bases and J by 5 bases, with 16 bases between. Germline V lookup: CDR1 MNHEY, CDR2 SVGEGT. The CDR3 consists of 12 residues.

This clonotype was detected a few times. The chain uses TRBV6-5 and TRBJ2-3; 10 bases agree with TRBD2. Germline CDR1 and CDR2: MNHEY and SVGAGI. The CDR3 runs 15 residues. Trimming took 6 bases from V and 1 from J; bases not matched to a gene: 4. The CDR3 nucleotides are TGTGCCAGCAGGGGAACTAGCGGGGGCACAGATACGCAGTATTTT. It translates to CASRGTSGGTDTQYF.

The chain uses TRBV4-3 and TRBJ2-7; tentative D call: TRBD1 (6 bases). With 3 bases removed from V and 4 bases from J, the gap between germline ends came to 10 bases. CDR1 is LGHNA and CDR2 is YSLEER in the germline V gene. CDR3 length: 13 amino acids. The CDR3 sequence is CASSHSRGYEQYF. In DNA form, the CDR3 reads TGCGCCAGCAGCCACTCGAGGGGGTACGAGCAGTACTTC.

V is TRBV6-5 and J is TRBJ1-2; 8 bases match TRBD1. This CDR3 region has 16 residues. Unmatched junction bases numbered 7, after V lost 0 bases and J lost 4 bases. The germline CDR1 and CDR2 sequences are MNHEY and SVGAGI. CDR3: CASSYSTGGHIYGYTF. The DNA for the CDR3 is TGTGCCAGCAGTTACTCCACAGGGGGGCATATCTATGGCTACACCTTC.

The V gene is TRBV5-1, the J gene TRBJ2-2; 11 bases align to TRBD2. The CDR3 sequence is 15 residues long. Germline V gene sequence: CDR1 SGHRS, CDR2 YFSETQ. V was clipped by 5 bases and J by 3 bases; unmatched bases: 3. CDR3 nucleotides: TGCGCCAGCAGTCCGGGACTAGCGGACACCGGGGAGCTGTTTTTT. This translates into CASSPGLADTGELFF. The full variable domain, completed using reference TRBV5-1 and TRBJ2-2, is KAGVTQTPRYLIKTRGQQVTLSCSPISGHRSVSWYQQTPGQGLQFLFEYFSETQRNKGNFPGRFSGRQFSNSRSEMNVSTLELGDSALYLCASSPGLADTGELFFGEGSRLTVL.

This clonotype turned up a few times. V is TRBV4-2 and J is TRBJ2-7, with 9 bases aligning to TRBD1. Germline loops: CDR1 LGHNA, CDR2 YNFKEQ. Trimming cost V 1 base and J 5 bases; bases outside gene matches: 6. The CDR3 runs 15 residues. The CDR3 sequence: CASSQVGTGQNEQYF. CDR3 bases: TGTGCCAGCAGCCAAGTCGGGACAGGGCAGAACGAGCAGTACTTC.

In this sample, this clonotype turned up a few times. This chain links TRBV10-3 with TRBJ2-7; the match to TRBD2 covers 8 bases. After removal of 0 bases from V and 1 base from J, the junction contained 2 bases not matched to a gene. The CDR3 has 15 amino acids. Germline loops: CDR1 ENHRY, CDR2 SYGVKD. The CDR3: CAISESQRGSYEQYF. CDR3 bases: TGTGCCATCAGTGAGTCCCAGCGGGGGTCCTACGAGCAGTACTTC.